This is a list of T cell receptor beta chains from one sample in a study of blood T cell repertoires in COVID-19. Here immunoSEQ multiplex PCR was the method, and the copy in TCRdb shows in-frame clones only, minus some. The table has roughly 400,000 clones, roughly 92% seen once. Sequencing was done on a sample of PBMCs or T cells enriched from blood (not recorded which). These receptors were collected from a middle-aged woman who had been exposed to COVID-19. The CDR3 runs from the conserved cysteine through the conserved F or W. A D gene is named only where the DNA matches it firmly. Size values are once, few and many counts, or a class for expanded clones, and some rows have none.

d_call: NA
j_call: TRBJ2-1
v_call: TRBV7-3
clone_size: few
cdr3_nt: TGTGCCAGCAGCTGGGGCGCAAACAATGAGCAGTTCTTC
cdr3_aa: CASSWGANNEQFF

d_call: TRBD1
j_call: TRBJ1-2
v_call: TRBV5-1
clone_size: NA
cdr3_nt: TGCGCCAGCAGCTTGGGCCTGCCGACAGGGATGTATGGCTACACCTTC
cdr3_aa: CASSLGLPTGMYGYTF

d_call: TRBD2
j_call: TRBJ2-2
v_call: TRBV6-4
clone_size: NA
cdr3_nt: TGTGCCAGCAGTGAAAGAGGACTAGCGGGAGACACCGGGGAGCTGTTTTTT
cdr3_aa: CASSERGLAGDTGELFF

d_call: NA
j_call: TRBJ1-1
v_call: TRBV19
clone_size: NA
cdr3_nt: TGTGCCAGTAGTATAGACAGGGACACTGAAGCTTTCTTT
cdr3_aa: CASSIDRDTEAFF

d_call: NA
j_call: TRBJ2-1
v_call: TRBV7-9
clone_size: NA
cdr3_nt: TGTGCCAGCAGCTTCCCAGCGGGCATCTCCTACAATGAGCAGTTCTTC
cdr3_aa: CASSFPAGISYNEQFF

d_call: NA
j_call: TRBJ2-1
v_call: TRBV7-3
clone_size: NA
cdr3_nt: TGTGCCAGCAGTCTAGGCTTAGCTATCTACAATGAGCAGTTCTTC
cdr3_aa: CASSLGLAIYNEQFF

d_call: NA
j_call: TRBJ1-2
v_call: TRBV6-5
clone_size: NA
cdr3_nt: TGTGCCAGCAGTTACTCCGACAGATCCGACTATGGCTACACCTTC
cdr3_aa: CASSYSDRSDYGYTF

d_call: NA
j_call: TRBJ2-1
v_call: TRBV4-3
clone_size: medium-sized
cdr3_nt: TGCGCCAGCAGCCAAGATCGACTCCCGTACAATGAGCAGTTCTTC
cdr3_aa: CASSQDRLPYNEQFF

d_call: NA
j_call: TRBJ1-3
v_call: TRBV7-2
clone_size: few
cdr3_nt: TGTGCCAGCAGCTTGATGTGGAGGGGAAGAACCGGAAACACCATATATTTT
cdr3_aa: CASSLMWRGRTGNTIYF

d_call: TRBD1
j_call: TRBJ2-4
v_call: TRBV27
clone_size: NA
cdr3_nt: TGTGCCAGCAGCCGGGACAGGGATATAGCCAAAAACATTCAGTACTTC
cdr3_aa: CASSRDRDIAKNIQYF

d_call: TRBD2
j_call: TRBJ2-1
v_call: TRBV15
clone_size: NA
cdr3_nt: TGTGCCACCAGCAGAGATTCTCCGGGACTAGCGGTCCAGAATGAGCAGTTCTTC
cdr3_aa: CATSRDSPGLAVQNEQFF

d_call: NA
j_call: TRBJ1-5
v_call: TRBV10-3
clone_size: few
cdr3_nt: TGTGCCATCAGCACAGGGAATAGCAATCAGCCCCAGCATTTT
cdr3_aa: CAISTGNSNQPQHF

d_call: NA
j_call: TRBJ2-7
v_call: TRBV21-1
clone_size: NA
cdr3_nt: TGTGCCAGCCCGGATCGGACAGGCAATAAAATCTACGAGCAGTACTTC
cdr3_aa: CASPDRTGNKIYEQYF

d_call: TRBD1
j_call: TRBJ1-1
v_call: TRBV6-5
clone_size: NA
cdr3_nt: TGTGCCAGCAGTTACGAGGGACAGGGGAGGAAAGCTTTCTTT
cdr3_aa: CASSYEGQGRKAFF

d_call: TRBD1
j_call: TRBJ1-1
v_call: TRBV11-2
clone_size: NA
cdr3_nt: TGTGCCAGCAGCTTAGGGGCCCACAGGGGGAACACTGAAGCTTTCTTT
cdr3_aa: CASSLGAHRGNTEAFF

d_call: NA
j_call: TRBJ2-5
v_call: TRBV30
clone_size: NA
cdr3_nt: TGTGCCTGGAGTGTACCGGTCCCCCAAGAGACCCAGTACTTC
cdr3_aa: CAWSVPVPQETQYF

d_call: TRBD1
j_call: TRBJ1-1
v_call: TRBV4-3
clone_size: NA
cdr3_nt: TGCGCCAGCAGCCGAACATACAGGGGGACTGAAGCTTTCTTT
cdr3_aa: CASSRTYRGTEAFF

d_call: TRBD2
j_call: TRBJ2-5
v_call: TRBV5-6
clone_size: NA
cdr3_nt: TGTGCCAGCAGCTGGGGACTAGCCTCTGGAGAGACCCAGTACTTC
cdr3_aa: CASSWGLASGETQYF

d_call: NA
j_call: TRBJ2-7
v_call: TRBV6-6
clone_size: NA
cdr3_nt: TGTGCCAGCAGTTCGGGACTCTACGAGCAGTACTTC
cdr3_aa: CASSSGLYEQYF

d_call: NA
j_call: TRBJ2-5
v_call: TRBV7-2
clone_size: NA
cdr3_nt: TGTGCCAGCAGCCCCGATTACTCGGAGACCCAGTACTTC
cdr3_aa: CASSPDYSETQYF

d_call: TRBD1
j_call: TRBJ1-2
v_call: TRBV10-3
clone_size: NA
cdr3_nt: TGTGCCATCACCGGGACAGGGTTTTATGGCTACACCTTC
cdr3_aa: CAITGTGFYGYTF

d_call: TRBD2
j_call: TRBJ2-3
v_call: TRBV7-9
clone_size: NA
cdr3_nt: TGTGCCAGCAGCCCAGGGCTAGCGGGGGGGACAGATACGCAGTATTTT
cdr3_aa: CASSPGLAGGTDTQYF

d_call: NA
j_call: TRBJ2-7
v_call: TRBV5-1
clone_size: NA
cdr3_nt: TGCGCCAGCAGCTTGGATGCCAGGGACTACGAGCAGTACTTC
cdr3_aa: CASSLDARDYEQYF

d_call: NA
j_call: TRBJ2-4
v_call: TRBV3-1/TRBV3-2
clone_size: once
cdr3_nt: TGTGCCAGCAGCCAGTCTAAGCCAGCCAAAAACATTCAGTACTTC
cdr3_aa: CASSQSKPAKNIQYF

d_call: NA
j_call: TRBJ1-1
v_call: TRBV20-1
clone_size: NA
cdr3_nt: TGCAGTGCTCGACAGAGGACTGAAGCTTTCTTT
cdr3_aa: CSARQRTEAFF

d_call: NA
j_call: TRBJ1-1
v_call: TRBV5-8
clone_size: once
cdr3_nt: TGTGCCAGCAGCCCCATAGGTCAAAGGGGCACTGAAGCTTTCTTT
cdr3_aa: CASSPIGQRGTEAFF

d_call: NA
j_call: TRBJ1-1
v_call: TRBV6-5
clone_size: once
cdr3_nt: TGTGCCAGCAGTTACTCGAGAATGAACACTGAAGCTTTCTTT
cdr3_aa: CASSYSRMNTEAFF

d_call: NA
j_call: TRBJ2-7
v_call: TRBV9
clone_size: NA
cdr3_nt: TGTGCCAGCAGCTCGCGTAGCGGTAGCTCCTACGAGCAGTACTTC
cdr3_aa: CASSSRSGSSYEQYF

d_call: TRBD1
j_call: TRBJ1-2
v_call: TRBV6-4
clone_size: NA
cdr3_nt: TGTGCCAGCAGTGACACAGGGGGGGCCGGGTATGGCTACACCTTC
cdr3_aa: CASSDTGGAGYGYTF

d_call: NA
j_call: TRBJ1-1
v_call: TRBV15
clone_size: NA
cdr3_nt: TGTGCCACCAGCATAGATTTAGACTCGAACACTGAAGCTTTCTTT
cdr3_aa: CATSIDLDSNTEAFF

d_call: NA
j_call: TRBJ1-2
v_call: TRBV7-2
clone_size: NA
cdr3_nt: TGTGCCAGCAGCCCTGACACAGGGTTTAACTATGGCTACACCTTC
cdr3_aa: CASSPDTGFNYGYTF

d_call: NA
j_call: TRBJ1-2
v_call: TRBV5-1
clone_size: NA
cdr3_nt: TGCGCCAGCAGCCCGGCAGGGCCAGCTAACTATGGCTACACCTTC
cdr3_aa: CASSPAGPANYGYTF

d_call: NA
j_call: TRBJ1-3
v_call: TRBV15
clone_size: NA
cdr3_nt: TGTGCCACCAGCAGAGGGAGGGTACAATCTGGAAACACCATATATTTT
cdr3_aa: CATSRGRVQSGNTIYF

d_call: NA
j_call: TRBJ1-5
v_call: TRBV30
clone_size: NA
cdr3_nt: TGTGCCTGGGGACAAGGCAATCAGCCCCAGCATTTT
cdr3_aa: CAWGQGNQPQHF

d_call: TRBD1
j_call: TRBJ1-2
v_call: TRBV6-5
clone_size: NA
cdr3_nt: TGTGCCAGCAGCTTAGGGGGCGGAGGAAATGGCTACACCTTC
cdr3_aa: CASSLGGGGNGYTF

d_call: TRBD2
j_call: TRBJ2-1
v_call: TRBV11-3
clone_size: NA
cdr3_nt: TGTGCCAGCAGCTCGAGCGGGGAGAAATACAATGAGCAGTTCTTC
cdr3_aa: CASSSSGEKYNEQFF

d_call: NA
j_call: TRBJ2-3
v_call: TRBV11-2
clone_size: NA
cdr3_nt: TGTGCCAGCAGCTCCGGGTTACGTCGAGGCACAGATACGCAGTATTTT
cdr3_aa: CASSSGLRRGTDTQYF

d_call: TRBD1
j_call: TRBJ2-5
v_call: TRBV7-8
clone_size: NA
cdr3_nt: TGTGCCAGCAGCCAAGGACAGGGGCAAGAGACCCAGTACTTC
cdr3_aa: CASSQGQGQETQYF